A single sample is the source of the 5 T cell receptor beta chains below, sequenced in a study of PD-1 blockade in classical Hodgkin lymphoma. Patients all relapsed after autologous stem cell transplantation, and there was variation in brentuximab vedotin exposure. TCRdb's table, derived via immunoSEQ multiplex PCR, lists solely in-frame clones and lacks some. The table includes 43,000 or so clones, roughly 90% detected once. This material consisted of peripheral blood mononuclear cells (PBMCs), taken at baseline. Source of these receptors: a human donor with classical Hodgkin lymphoma.

The CDR3 loop reads CASTQGEDESYNEQFF. The DNA for the CDR3 is TGTGCCAGCACCCAGGGGGAGGATGAGTCCTACAATGAGCAGTTCTTC. The V call is TRBV28, the J call TRBJ2-1; maybe TRBD1 (7 bases). V lost 7 bases, J lost 1 base, and 17 bases lay in between. Looked up from germline, CDR1 is MDHEN and CDR2 is SYDVKM. There are 16 residues in the CDR3.

The rearrangement links TRBV7-9 to TRBJ1-1; D might be TRBD1 (5 bases). The CDR3 extends over 15 amino acids. V was shortened by 2 bases and J by 7 bases, with 17 bases between the two germline ends. Germline V gives CDR1 SEHNR, CDR2 FQNEAQ (reference sequence). In nucleotides, the CDR3 is TGTGCCAGCAGCTTACCGCTGACAGTACGAGGTGAAGCTTTCTTT. Encoded protein: CASSLPLTVRGEAFF.

The CDR3 nucleotides read TGCGCCAGCAGCCCCGACAGTCACGGAAACACCATATATTTT. Translation: CASSPDSHGNTIYF. This chain links TRBV5-1 with TRBJ1-3; D may be TRBD1 (5 bases). The V gene's germline CDR1 is SGHRS and CDR2 YFSETQ. The CDR3 has 14 amino acids. Trimming took off 4 bases at V and 4 bases at J, with 12 bases between the two ends.

This rearrangement joins TRBV18 to TRBJ2-7, with D perhaps TRBD2 (5 bases). Germline loops: CDR1 KGHSH, CDR2 LQKENI. V lost 6 bases and J lost 3, with 6 bases in between. This CDR3 spans 11 amino acids. CDR3 DNA sequence: TGTGCCAGCTCCGACTACTACGAGCAGTACTTC. Translated: CASSDYYEQYF.

The J gene is TRBJ2-3, the V gene TRBV2, with D uncertain. Germline assignment: CDR1 SNHLY and CDR2 FYNNEI. V was clipped by 0 bases and J by 5 bases, with 12 bases between them. There are 15 residues in the CDR3. The CDR3 reads CASSEADGLLDTQYF. The CDR3 nucleotides read TGTGCCAGCAGTGAAGCGGACGGATTGCTAGATACGCAGTATTTT.